The sequence of this T cell receptor (beta chain) was determined in a study of blood T cells in healthy people across ages. Trimming cost V 8 bases and J 10 bases, with 24 bases left between them. Germline V CDR1 and CDR2: DFQATT, SNEGSKA (reference sequence). The CDR3 sequence is 14 residues long. Alongside a J-beta primer mix, a sample-barcoded 5' primer served in a second PCR lasting roughly 7 to 11 cycles. TCRdb analysed the 5' RACE reads with MiXCR anew, one entry per CDR3 protein. This table holds roughly 1.6 million distinct CDR3 sequences, almost 35% found once. The chain uses TRBV20-1 and TRBJ2-1; the D is unclear. This clonotype was obtained from a woman aged 25 to 45 in good health. The sequenced material came from blood. This CDR3 is CSTSPVVAVREQFF. The CDR3 coding sequence is TGCAGTACCTCACCAGTCGTTGCCGTAAGAGAGCAGTTCTTC.